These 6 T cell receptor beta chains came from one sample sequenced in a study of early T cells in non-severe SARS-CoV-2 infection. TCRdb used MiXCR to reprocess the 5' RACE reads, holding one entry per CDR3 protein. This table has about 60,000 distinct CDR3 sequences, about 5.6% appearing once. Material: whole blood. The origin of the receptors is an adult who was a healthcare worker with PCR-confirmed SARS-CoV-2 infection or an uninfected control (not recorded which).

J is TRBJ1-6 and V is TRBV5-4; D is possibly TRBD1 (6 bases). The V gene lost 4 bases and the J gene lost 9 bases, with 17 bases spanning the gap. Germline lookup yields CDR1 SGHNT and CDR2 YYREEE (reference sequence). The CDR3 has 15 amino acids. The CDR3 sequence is CASSGGQPRSSPLHF. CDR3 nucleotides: TGTGCCAGCAGCGGAGGACAGCCACGAAGTTCACCCCTCCACTTT.

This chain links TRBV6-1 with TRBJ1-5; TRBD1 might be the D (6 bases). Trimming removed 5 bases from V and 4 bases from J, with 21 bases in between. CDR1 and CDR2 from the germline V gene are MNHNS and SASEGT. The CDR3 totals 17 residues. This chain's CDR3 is CASSSYARTAGNQPQHF. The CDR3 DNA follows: TGTGCCAGCAGTAGTTATGCCCGGACAGCGGGGAATCAGCCCCAGCATTTT.

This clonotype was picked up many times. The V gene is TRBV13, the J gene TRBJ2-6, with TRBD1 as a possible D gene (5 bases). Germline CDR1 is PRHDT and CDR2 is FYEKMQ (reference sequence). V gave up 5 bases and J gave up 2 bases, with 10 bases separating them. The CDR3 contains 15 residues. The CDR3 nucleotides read TGTGCCAGCAGCGTTCAGGGCGCTGGGGCCAACGTCCTGACTTTC. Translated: CASSVQGAGANVLTF.

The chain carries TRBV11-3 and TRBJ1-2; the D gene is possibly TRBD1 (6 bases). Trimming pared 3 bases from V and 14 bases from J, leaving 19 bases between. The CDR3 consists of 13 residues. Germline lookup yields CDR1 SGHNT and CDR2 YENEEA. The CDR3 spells CASSLGTGTHMTF. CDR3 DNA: TGTGCCAGCAGCTTGGGAACCGGGACACACATGACCTTC.

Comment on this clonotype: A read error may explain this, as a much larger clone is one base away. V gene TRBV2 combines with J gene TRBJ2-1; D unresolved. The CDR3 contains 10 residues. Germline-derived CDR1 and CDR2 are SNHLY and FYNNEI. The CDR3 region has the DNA TGTGCCGGCAGTGTATATGAGCAGTTCTTC. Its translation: CAGSVYEQFF.

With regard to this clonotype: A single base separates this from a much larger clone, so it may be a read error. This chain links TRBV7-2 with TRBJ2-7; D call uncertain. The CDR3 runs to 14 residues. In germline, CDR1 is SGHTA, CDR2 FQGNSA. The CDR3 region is CVSSLRFTNYEQYF. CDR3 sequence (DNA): TGTGTCAGCAGCTTAAGGTTTACGAACTACGAGCAGTACTTC.